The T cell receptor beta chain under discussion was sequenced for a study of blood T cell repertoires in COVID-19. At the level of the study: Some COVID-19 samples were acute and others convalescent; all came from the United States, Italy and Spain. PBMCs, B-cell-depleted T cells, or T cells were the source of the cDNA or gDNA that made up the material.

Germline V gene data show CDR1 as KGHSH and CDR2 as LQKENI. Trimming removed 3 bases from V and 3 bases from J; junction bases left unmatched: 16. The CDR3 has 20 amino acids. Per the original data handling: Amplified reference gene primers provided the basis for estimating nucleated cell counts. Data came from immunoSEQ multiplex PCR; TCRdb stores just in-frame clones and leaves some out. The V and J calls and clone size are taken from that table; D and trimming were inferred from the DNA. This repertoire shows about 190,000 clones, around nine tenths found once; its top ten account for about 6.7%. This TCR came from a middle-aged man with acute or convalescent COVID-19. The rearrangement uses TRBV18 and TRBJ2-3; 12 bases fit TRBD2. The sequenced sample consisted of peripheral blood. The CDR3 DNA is TGTGCCAGCTCACCCCTCTCTAAGCTTTGGACTAGCGGGGATACAGATACGCAGTATTTT. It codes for CASSPLSKLWTSGDTDTQYF.